The rows below give T cell receptor beta chains drawn from one sample of a study of early stage breast cancer tumors. TCRdb's table, derived via immunoSEQ multiplex PCR, lists solely in-frame clones and lacks some. The sample has some 75,000 clones; 70% to 85% are singletons. Sequencing input: blood. These receptors were obtained from a person between 60 and 69 years old with breast cancer. Both conserved end residues are part of each CDR3. The order of the fields is CDR3 protein, J gene, V gene, clone size. Clone size is shown for a subset of rows, as once, few, many or a class of expanded clone.

CDR3aa: CASSPIGRREETQYF
j_gene: TRBJ2-5
v_gene: TRBV5-1
abundance: -

CDR3aa: CASSRGGASDEQFF
j_gene: TRBJ2-1
v_gene: TRBV5-4
abundance: -

CDR3aa: CAWSRVGGNTEAFF
j_gene: TRBJ1-1
v_gene: TRBV30
abundance: -

CDR3aa: CASSQGGLSYNSPLHF
j_gene: TRBJ1-6
v_gene: TRBV4-1
abundance: few

CDR3aa: CASSSTGGVEKLFF
j_gene: TRBJ1-4
v_gene: TRBV6-5
abundance: -

CDR3aa: CASSLVNRGRTEAFF
j_gene: TRBJ1-1
v_gene: TRBV7-2
abundance: -

CDR3aa: CASSKGLGDYEQYF
j_gene: TRBJ2-7
v_gene: TRBV4-2
abundance: -

CDR3aa: CAWKYEPFGEQYF
j_gene: TRBJ2-7
v_gene: TRBV30
abundance: -

CDR3aa: CASSSLAEGTDTQYF
j_gene: TRBJ2-3
v_gene: TRBV7-6
abundance: -

CDR3aa: CASSSRSSSYEQYF
j_gene: TRBJ2-7
v_gene: TRBV5-8
abundance: -

CDR3aa: CASSVSRVLTYEQYF
j_gene: TRBJ2-7
v_gene: TRBV11-1
abundance: -

CDR3aa: CASQGGTTGYEQYF
j_gene: TRBJ2-7
v_gene: TRBV6-5
abundance: few

CDR3aa: CASTPRTGISPQHF
j_gene: TRBJ1-5
v_gene: TRBV6-1
abundance: few

CDR3aa: CATSRDLSGTGNSPLHF
j_gene: TRBJ1-6
v_gene: TRBV15
abundance: few